This T cell receptor beta chain emerged from a study of CD8 T cells in Susac syndrome. Healthy donors were controls matched for age and sex. In contrast to the negatively isolated CD8+ and CD4+ T cells, TEMRA cells were FACS-enriched. There are 15 residues in the CDR3. Germline CDR1 SGHTA, CDR2 FQGNSA. The V end lost 5 bases, the J end lost 4 bases, and 17 bases lay between the germline ends. RNA in amounts of about 0.5 to 1 ug was reverse transcribed with random hexamers. Amplification of TCR beta CDR3 spanned 54 Vbeta and 13 Jbeta via immunoSEQ multiplex PCR. MiXCR, applied by TCRdb to the immunoSEQ multiplex PCR reads, yields one record per CDR3 protein. The sample lists about 120,000 distinct CDR3 sequences; 85% to 95% were seen once.

The chain is built from TRBV7-2 and TRBJ1-2, with D perhaps TRBD1 (6 bases). Sequenced sample: CD8+ T cells from PBMCs. The clonotype comes from a human donor in good health. Written as DNA, the CDR3 is TGTGCCAGCAGCCTGCGACAGGCCGCCACCTATGGCTACACCTTC. Encoded protein: CASSLRQAATYGYTF.